This note documents a single TCR beta chain sequence. This clonotype came up many times. The antigen it binds to is not known. Base qualities were left out, and no much larger clone turns up one base away. Trimming at the junction amounts to 5 bases on V and 0 bases on J, and the germline ends lie 14 bases apart. The CDR3 starts with the cysteine, ends with the valine, and has 15 residues. The retained sequence is limited to the CDR3, 45 bases, with the frame set at the first base. For CDR1 and CDR2, the germline V gene lists MDHEN and SYDVKM. The data belong to a study of identical twins (dated by TCRdb to about 2016). At the level of the whole study: To test whether fetal clonotypes persist, this study deep-sequenced TCR alpha and beta repertoires from monozygotic twins, from unrelated adults of various ages, and from cord blood. Replicate twin experiments were performed at different times using different library preparation protocols to rule out contamination. Overall study results and their limits: Compared with coincidental sharing between unrelated individuals, an excess of low generation-probability sequences was observed among out-of-frame TCR alpha sequences shared between twins. The excess sharing between twins in beta out-of-frame sequences was weaker because fewer shared sequences reduced the signal-to-noise ratio. Conclusions relied on cross-sectional statistical analysis, since the same donors could not be followed over many years. Zero-insertion analyses could be partly confounded by invariant T cells such as MAIT and iNKT, although diverse VJ usage argued against such confounding for most clonotypes. In monozygotic twins, recombination models systematically underestimated out-of-frame TCR alpha sharing, but the models matched the sharing seen between unrelated individuals. Abundant cord blood beta clonotypes had fewer insertions, young adult naive repertoires showed a similar but weaker trend, and memory repertoires showed no such trend.

Receptors were amplified or captured by 5' RACE. The sequencer was an Illumina HiSeq 2000. A universal primer binding site was introduced by template switching, and a unique molecular identifier was present in the final cDNA, enabling accurate counting of TCR cDNA molecules. Specific primers in the conserved constant-segment region were used to synthesize first-strand cDNA for TCR alpha and beta chains. To control for contamination, each cDNA library was double barcoded with a SMART-Mk sample barcode plus Illumina barcodes. TruSeq adapter sequences along with Illumina sample barcodes were introduced in two successive PCR steps. The TCR alpha and beta cDNA libraries were sequenced on the Illumina HiSeq platform using custom primers. Concerning the study's data processing: Unique molecular identifiers were extracted from raw reads with MiGEC, and CDR3 positions were determined with MiXCR. For each individual, recombination models were inferred using an EM algorithm with the repgenHMM and IGoR tools. Shared clonotypes were analyzed with the tcR package in R, and sharing was normalized by the product of cloneset sizes. To study raw recombination without the effects of thymic and clonal selection, out-of-frame nonproductive sequences were analyzed. TCRdb reran the public reads through fastp at Q25 and MiXCR, keeping productive beta chains. Identical CDR3 protein sequences are pooled into one entry, listed with their most common genes and DNA. The V and J calls, along with clone size, are taken from TCRdb and not from the paper's own processing. The sample table holds about 280,000 distinct CDR3 sequences, of which about 8.3% were seen once. 2% to 2.5% of the sample comes from the top ten.

Every donor in the study was a healthy Caucasian. Three pairs of female monozygotic twins, all aged 18 to 29 years, were included in the twin cohort. Using Miltenyi CD45RO+ enrichment and human naive T-cell isolation kits, memory (CD45RO+) and naive T cells were isolated from PBMC. These data also formed part of another study, on yellow fever vaccine responses in identical twins. The second publication reports: According to the authors, the vaccine-induced T cell response in identical twins seemed to be partly convergent and partly specific to each individual. Focusing on identical twins, the study followed the T cell clones that responded to the vaccine, and did so with precision.

Sequencing was done on a sample of memory (CD45RO+) T cells sorted from blood. The cell subset or site label, read with the paper, signifies: CD45RO+ enriched T cells. Rearrangement joined TRBV28 to TRBJ2-7; no confident D gene assignment can be made. The clonotype originates from a woman under 30 in good health. This receptor has the CDR3 CASSVGASSSYEQYV. The DNA is as follows: TGTGCCAGCAGTGTAGGCGCATCAAGCTCCTACGAGCAGTACGTC.